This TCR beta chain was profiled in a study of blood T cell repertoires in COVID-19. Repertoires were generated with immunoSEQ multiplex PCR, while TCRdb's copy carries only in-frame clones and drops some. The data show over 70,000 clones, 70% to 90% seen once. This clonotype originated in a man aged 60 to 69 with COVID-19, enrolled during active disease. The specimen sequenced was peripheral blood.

CDR3 in amino acids: CAIRSSGTESTDTQYF. CDR3 nucleotides: TGTGCCATCAGAAGCTCCGGGACAGAGAGCACAGATACGCAGTATTTT. The chain joins TRBV10-3 to TRBJ2-3; 7 nucleotides align to TRBD1. This CDR3 spans 16 amino acids. Germline loops: CDR1 ENHRY, CDR2 SYGVKD. Trimming cost V 6 bases and J 0 bases; bases outside gene matches: 9.